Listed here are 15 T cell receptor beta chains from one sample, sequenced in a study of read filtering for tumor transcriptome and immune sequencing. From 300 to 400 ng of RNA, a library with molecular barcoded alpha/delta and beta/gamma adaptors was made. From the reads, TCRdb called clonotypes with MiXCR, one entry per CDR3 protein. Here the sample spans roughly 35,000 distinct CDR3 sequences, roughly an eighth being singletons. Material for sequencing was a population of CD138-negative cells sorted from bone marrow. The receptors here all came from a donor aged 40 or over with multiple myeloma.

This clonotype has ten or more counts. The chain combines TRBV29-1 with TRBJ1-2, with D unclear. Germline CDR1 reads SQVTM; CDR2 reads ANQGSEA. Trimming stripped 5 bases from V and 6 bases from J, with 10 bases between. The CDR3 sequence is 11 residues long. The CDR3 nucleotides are TGCAGCGTTAGGGCAGAGGATGGCTACACCTTC. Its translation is CSVRAEDGYTF.

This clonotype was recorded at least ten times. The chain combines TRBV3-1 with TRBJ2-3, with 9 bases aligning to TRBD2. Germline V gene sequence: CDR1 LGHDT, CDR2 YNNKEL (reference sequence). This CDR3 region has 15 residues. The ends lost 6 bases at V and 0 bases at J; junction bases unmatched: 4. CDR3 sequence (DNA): TGTGCCAGCAGGACTAGCGGAGATAGCACAGATACGCAGTATTTT. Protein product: CASRTSGDSTDTQYF.

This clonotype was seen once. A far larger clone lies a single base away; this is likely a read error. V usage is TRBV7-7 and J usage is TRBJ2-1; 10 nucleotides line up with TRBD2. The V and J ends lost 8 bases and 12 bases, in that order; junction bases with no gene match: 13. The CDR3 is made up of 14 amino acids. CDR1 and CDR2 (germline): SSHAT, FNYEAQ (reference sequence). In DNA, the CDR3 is TGTGCCAGCGGCACAACCAGACTAGCGGGTTTGCAGTTCTTC. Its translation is CASGTTRLAGLQFF. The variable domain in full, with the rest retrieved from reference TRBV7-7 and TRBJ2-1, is GAGVSQSPRYKVTKRGQDVTLRCDPISSHATLYWYQQALGQGPEFLTYFNYEAQPDKSGLPSDRFSAERPEGSISTLTIQRTEQRDSAMYRCASGTTRLAGLQFFGPGTRLTVL.

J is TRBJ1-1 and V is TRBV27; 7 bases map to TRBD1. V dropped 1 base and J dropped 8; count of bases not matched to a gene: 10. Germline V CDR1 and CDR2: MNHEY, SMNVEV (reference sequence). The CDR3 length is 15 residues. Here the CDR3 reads CASSLLPGGGTEAFF. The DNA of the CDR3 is TGTGCCAGCAGTTTATTACCAGGGGGGGGCACCGAAGCTTTCTTT.

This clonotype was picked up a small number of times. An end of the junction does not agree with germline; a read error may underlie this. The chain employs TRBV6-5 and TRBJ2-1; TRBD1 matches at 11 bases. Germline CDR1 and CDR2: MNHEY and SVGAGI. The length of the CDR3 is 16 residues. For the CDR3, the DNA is TGTGCCAGCAGCCCGGGGAGGACAGGGGGCTACAATGAGCAGTCCTTC. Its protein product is CASSPGRTGGYNEQSF.

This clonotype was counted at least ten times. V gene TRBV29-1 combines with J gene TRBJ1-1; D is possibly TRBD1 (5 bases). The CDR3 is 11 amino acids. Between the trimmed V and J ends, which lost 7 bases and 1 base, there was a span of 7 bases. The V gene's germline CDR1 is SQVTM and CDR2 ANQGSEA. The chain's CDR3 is CSARENTEAFF. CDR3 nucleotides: TGCAGCGCCAGGGAGAACACTGAAGCTTTCTTT.

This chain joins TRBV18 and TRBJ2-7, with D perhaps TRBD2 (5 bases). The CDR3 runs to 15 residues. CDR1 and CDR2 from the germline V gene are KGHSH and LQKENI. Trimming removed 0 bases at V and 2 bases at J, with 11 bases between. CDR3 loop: CASSPPAQRAYEQYF. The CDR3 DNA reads TGTGCCAGCTCACCACCGGCCCAGAGGGCCTACGAGCAGTACTTC. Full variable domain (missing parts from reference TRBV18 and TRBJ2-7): NAGVMQNPRHLVRRRGQEARLRCSPMKGHSHVYWYRQLPEEGLKFMVYLQKENIIDESGMPKERFSAEFPKEGPSILRIQQVVRGDSAAYFCASSPPAQRAYEQYFGPGTRLTVT.

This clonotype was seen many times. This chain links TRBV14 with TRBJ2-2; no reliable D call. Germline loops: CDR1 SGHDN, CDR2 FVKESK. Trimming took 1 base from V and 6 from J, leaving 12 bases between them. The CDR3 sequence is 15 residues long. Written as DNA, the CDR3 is TGTGCCAGCAGCCAAGGGTCTAATGTCCCCGGGGAGCTGTTTTTT. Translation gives CASSQGSNVPGELFF.

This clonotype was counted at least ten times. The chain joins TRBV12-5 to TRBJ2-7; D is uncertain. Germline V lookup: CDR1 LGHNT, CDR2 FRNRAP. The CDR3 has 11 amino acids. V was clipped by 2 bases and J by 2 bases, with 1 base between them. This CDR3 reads CASGLTYEQYF. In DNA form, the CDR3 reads TGTGCTAGTGGTTTGACCTACGAGCAGTACTTC.

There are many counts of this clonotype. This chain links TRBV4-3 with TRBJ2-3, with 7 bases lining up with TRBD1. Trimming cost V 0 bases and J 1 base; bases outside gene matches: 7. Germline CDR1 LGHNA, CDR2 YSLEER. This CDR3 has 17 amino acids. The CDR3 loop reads CASSQDINRGGTDTQYF. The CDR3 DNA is TGCGCCAGCAGCCAAGATATTAACAGGGGAGGCACAGATACGCAGTATTTT.

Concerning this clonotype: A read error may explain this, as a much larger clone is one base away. CDR3 loop: CASRNSGEGTQYF. The CDR3 coding sequence is TGCGCCAGCAGGAATAGCGGAGAAGGGACCCAGTACTTC. The V call is TRBV5-1, the J call TRBJ2-5; D is possibly TRBD2 (6 bases). Germline V gives CDR1 SGHRS, CDR2 YFSETQ. Trimming took off 5 bases at V and 7 bases at J, with 15 bases between the two ends. The CDR3 extends over 13 amino acids.

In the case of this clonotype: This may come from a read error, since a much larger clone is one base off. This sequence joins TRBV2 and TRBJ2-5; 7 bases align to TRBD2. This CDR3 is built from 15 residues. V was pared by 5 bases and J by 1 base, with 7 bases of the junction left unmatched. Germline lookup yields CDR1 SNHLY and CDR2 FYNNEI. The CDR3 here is CASSTGTMVQETQYF. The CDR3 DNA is TGTGCCAGCAGTACCGGGACTATGGTCCAAGAGACCCAGTACTTC.

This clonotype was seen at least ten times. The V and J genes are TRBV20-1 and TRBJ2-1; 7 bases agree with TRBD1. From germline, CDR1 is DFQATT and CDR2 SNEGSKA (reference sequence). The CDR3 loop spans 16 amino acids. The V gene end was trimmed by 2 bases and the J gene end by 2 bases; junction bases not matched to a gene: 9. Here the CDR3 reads CSARSTGAQTYNEQFF. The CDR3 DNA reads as TGCAGTGCTAGAAGTACAGGGGCCCAGACCTACAATGAGCAGTTCTTC.

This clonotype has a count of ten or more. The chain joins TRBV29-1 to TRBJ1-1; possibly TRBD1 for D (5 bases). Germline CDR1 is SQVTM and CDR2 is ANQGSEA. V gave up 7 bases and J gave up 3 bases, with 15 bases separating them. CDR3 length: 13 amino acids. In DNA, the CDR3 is TGCAGCGGGAGGGACGGGGACTACACTGAAGCTTTCTTT. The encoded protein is CSGRDGDYTEAFF.

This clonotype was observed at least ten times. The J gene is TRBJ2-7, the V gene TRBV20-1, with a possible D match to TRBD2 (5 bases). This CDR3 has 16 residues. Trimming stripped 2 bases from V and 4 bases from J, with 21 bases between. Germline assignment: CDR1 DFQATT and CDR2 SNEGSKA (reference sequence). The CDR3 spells CSARPSPSKFYYEQYF. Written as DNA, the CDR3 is TGCAGTGCTAGACCCTCCCCTAGCAAGTTTTATTACGAGCAGTACTTC.